This TCR beta chain was sequenced during a study of T cells in localized non-small cell lung cancer. Assay: immunoSEQ multiplex PCR; the TCRdb copy retains only in-frame clones and omits some. In the table there are 30,000 to 35,000 clones, roughly 93% of which are singletons. This CDR3 has 14 amino acids. V was clipped by 6 bases and J by 5 bases, with 16 bases between them. The germline gives CDR1 SGHTA, CDR2 FQGNSA. The sequence derives from a female donor of 60 years or more with stage I lung adenocarcinoma. The specimen was peripheral blood, collected before any cancer treatment. The V call is TRBV7-2, the J call TRBJ2-5, with D unclear. The CDR3 loop reads CASSPPSRVETQYF. The CDR3 nucleotides read TGTGCCAGCAGTCCACCCAGCCGGGTGGAGACCCAGTACTTC.